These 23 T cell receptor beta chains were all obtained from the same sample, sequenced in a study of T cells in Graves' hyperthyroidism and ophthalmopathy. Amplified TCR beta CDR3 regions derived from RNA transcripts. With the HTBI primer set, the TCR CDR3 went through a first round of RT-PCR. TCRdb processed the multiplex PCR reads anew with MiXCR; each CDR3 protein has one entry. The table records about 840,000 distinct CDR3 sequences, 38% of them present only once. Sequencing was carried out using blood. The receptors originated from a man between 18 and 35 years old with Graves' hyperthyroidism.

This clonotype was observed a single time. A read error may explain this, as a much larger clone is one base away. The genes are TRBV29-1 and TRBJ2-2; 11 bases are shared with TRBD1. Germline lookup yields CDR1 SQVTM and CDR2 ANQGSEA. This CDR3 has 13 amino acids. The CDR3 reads CSGGTGGTGEQFF. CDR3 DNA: TGCAGCGGTGGGACAGGGGGGACCGGGGAGCAGTTTTTT.

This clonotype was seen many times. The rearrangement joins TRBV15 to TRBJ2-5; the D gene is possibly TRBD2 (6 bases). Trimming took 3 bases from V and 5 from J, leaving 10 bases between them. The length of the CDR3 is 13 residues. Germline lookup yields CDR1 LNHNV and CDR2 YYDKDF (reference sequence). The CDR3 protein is CATSSDRGETQYF. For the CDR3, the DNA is TGTGCCACCAGCAGCGACCGGGGGGAGACCCAGTACTTC. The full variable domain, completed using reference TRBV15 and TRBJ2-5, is DAMVIQNPRYQVTQFGKPVTLSCSQTLNHNVMYWYQQKSSQAPKLLFHYYDKDFNNEADTPDNFQSRRPNTSFCFLDIRSPGLGDTAMYLCATSSDRGETQYFGPGTRLLVL.

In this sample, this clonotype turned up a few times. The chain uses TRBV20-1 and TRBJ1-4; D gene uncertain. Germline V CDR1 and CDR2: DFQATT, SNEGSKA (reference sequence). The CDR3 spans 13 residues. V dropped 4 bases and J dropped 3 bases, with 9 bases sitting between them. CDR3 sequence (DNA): TGCAGTGCTAATATCCCACCTAATGAAAAACTGTTTTTT. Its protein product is CSANIPPNEKLFF.

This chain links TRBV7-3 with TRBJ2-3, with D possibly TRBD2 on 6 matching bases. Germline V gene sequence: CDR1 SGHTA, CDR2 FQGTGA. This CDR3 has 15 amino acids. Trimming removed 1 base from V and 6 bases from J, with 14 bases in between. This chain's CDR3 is CASSLNPGVADTQYF. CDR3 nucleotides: TGTGCCAGCAGCTTAAACCCGGGAGTTGCTGATACGCAGTATTTT.

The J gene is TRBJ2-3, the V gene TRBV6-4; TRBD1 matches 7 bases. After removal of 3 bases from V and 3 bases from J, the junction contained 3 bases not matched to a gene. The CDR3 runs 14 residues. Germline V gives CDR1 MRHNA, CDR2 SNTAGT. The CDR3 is CASSDSQGTDTQYF. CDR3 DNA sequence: TGTGCCAGCAGTGATTCACAGGGGACAGATACGCAGTATTTT.

The CDR3 DNA reads as TGTGCCAGCAGCCCCCTGCCCGGAGGAGAGACCCAGTACTTC. Translated: CASSPLPGGETQYF. This rearrangement joins TRBV28 to TRBJ2-5; the D gene is possibly TRBD2 (5 bases). Germline-derived CDR1 and CDR2 are MDHEN and SYDVKM. Between the trimmed V and J ends, which lost 6 bases and 4 bases, there was a span of 15 bases. The CDR3 spans 14 residues.

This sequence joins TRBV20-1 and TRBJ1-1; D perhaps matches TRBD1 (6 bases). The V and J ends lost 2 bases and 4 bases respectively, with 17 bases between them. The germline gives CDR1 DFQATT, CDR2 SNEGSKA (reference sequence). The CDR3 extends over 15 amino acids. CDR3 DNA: TGCAGTGCTAGATGGGCGGGGGGCAGGGGCACTGAAGCTTTCTTT. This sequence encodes CSARWAGGRGTEAFF.

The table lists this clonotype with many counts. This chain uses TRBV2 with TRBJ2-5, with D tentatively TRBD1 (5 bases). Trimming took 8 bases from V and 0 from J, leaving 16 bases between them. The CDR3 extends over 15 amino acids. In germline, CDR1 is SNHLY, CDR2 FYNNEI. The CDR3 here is CASLRGRAYQETQYF. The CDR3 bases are TGTGCCAGCCTTAGGGGCAGGGCGTACCAAGAGACCCAGTACTTC.

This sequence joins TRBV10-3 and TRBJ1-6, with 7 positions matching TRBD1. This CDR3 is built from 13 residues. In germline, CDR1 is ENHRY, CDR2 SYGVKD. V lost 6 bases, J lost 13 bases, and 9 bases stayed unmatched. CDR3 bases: TGTGCCATCAGGGTCGGGACAGATCAGCCCCTCCACTTT. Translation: CAIRVGTDQPLHF.

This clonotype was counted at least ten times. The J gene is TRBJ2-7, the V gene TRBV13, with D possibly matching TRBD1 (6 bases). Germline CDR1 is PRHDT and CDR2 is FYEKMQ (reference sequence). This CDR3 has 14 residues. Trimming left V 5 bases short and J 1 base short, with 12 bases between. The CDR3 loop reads CASSGATGSYEQYF. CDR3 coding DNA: TGTGCCAGCAGCGGGGCGACAGGTTCCTACGAGCAGTACTTC.

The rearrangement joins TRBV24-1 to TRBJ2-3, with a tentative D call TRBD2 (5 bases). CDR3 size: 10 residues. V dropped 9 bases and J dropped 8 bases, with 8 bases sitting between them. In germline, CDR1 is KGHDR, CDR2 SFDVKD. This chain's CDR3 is CATPGGTQYF. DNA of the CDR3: TGTGCCACCCCCGGAGGTACGCAGTATTTT.

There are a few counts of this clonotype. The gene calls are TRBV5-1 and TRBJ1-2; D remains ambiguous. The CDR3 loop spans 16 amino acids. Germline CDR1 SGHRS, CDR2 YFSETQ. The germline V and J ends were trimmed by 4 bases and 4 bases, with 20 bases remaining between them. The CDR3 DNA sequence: TGCGCCAGCAGCCCGGACCGGACGGAGAACCTCTATGGCTACACCTTC. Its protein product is CASSPDRTENLYGYTF.

CDR3 DNA: TGTGCCAGCAGTTACAGAGAGGACACTGAAGCTTTCTTT. Its translation is CASSYREDTEAFF. V and J are TRBV6-5 and TRBJ1-1; D gene uncertain. In germline, CDR1 is MNHEY, CDR2 SVGAGI. V was cut by 2 bases and J by 3 bases, with 7 bases left in between. CDR3 length: 13 amino acids.

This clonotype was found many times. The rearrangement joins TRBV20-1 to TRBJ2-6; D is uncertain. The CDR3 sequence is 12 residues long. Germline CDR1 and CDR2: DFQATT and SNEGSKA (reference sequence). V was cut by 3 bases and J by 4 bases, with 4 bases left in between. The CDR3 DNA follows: TGCAGTGCTAGGACCGGGGCCAACGTCCTGACTTTC. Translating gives CSARTGANVLTF.

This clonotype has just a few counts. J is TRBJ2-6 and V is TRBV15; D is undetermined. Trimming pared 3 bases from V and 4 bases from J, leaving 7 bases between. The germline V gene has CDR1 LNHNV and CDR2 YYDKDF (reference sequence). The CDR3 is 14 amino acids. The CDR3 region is CATSRAPGANVLTF. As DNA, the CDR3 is TGTGCCACCAGCAGGGCACCGGGGGCCAACGTCCTGACTTTC.

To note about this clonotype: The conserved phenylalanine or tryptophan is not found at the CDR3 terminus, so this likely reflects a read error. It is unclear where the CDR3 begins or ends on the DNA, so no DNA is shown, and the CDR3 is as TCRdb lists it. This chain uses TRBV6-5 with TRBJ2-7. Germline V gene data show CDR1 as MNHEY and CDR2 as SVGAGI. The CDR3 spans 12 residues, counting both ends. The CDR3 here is CASSSLGIGLPK.

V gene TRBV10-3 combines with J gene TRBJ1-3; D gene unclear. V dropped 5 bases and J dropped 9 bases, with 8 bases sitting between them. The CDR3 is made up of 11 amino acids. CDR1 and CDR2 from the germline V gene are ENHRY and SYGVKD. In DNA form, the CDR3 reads TGTGCCATCAGTAGAGGGTTCACCATATATTTT. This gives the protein CAISRGFTIYF.

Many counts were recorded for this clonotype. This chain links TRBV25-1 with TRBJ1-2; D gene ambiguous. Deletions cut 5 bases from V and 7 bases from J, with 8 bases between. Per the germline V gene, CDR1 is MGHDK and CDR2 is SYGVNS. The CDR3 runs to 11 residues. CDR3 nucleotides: TGTGCCAGCAGTCAAGGGTTTGGCTACACCTTC. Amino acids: CASSQGFGYTF.

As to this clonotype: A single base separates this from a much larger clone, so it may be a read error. CDR3 sequence: CAISETGDGAYEQCF. The CDR3 DNA reads as TGTGCCATCAGTGAGACGGGGGACGGGGCCTACGAGCAGTGCTTC. The gene calls are TRBV10-3 and TRBJ2-7, with D perhaps matching TRBD2 (6 bases). Germline V CDR1 and CDR2: ENHRY, SYGVKD. This CDR3 has 15 residues.

Here the CDR3 reads CSVVVGTAENSPLHF. The CDR3 DNA reads TGCAGCGTTGTAGTCGGGACAGCGGAGAATTCACCCCTCCACTTT. The chain recombines TRBV29-1 with TRBJ1-6; 7 bases agree with TRBD1. The CDR3 consists of 15 residues. Per germline, CDR1 SQVTM and CDR2 ANQGSEA. V was pared by 4 bases and J by 7 bases, with 10 bases of the junction left unmatched.

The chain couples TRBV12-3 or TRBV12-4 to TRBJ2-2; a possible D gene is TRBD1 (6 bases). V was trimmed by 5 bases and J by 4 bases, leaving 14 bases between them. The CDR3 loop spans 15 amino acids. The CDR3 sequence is CASSLPQGRTGELFF. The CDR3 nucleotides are TGTGCCAGCAGTCTCCCACAGGGACGCACCGGGGAGCTGTTTTTT.

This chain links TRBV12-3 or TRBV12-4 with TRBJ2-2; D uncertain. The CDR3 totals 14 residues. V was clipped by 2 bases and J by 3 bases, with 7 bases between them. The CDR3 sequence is CASSLKGYTGELFF. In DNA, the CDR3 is TGTGCCAGCAGTTTAAAAGGGTACACCGGGGAGCTGTTTTTT.

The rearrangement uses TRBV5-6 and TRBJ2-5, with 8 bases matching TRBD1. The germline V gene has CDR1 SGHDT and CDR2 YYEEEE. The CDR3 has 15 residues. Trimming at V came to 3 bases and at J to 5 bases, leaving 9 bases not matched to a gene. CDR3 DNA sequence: TGTGCCAGCAGCTCCGGACAGGGTGACTACGAGACCCAGTACTTC. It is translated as CASSSGQGDYETQYF.